This paragraph covers one T cell receptor beta chain sequence. Its antigen target is currently unknown. Base qualities are not recorded, but no much larger clone differs from it by a single base. The donors were included in the validation cohort of approximately 130 subjects, a group kept apart from the roughly 670-subject first cohort. Libraries were made using the immunoSEQ multiplex PCR assay. As for how the authors treated the data: A statistical classification framework was developed to diagnose cytomegalovirus status using the catalog of TCR beta chain sequences. This immuneACCESS table, as held by TCRdb, lists in-frame sequences with V and J called but not all clones. Of the missing ones, under half trace to an unresolved V gene in checked studies; the others have no known cause. Clone size and V and J calls were adopted from that table, with D and trimming inferred from the DNA. The sample profile shows under 400,000 clones; 86% of them were found once. The top ten clonotypes cover 0.65% to 0.95% of the sample.

The CDR3 holds 12 amino acids from the cysteine to the phenylalanine. Kept here is only the CDR3 DNA, which spans 36 bases and is read in frame from base 1. CDR1 and CDR2 are drawn from the germline V gene: SNHLY, FYNNEI. Ends trimmed: V by 6 bases, J by 3 bases; bases unmatched to a gene: 2. This sample stems from a study of cytomegalovirus exposure and HLA in healthy donors (dated by TCRdb to about 2017). Describing the broader study: The roughly 670 repertoires of the first cohort and the 95 to 150 validation repertoires were produced on the same platform, according to a later analysis. The study aimed to test whether signatures of past pathogen exposure could be identified by cataloging public T cell receptors. Along with the approximately 650-subject first cohort, a separate validation cohort of over a hundred different subjects was used. The study combined high-throughput TCR immunosequencing, statistical association of individual TCRs with disease status, and machine learning to predict cytomegalovirus infection status.

General conclusions and limits of the study: Most TCR sequences were observed very rarely across donors, whereas some public TCRs were present in many individuals. In a later analysis, TCRs clustered in the first cohort were found to also tend to co-occur in the 100 to 150 validation repertoires, with approximately 95% of cluster scores above 0. The classifier was reported to diagnose cytomegalovirus status with high specificity and sensitivity in both the original cohort and the validation cohort. The authors suggested that the approach could potentially be generalized to other disease states and immunological phenotypes. The study listed approximately 150 TCR beta chains as associated with cytomegalovirus. All 120 or so repertoires were used to score co-occurrence in the validation cohort in a later analysis, because that analysis had no HLA typing for the cohort. In vitro tests confirmed that a few of the cytomegalovirus-associated TCR beta chains recognize cytomegalovirus antigens.

The chain links TRBV2 with TRBJ2-7; 7 bases in the middle match TRBD2. The TCR originated in a woman between 18 and 29 years old in good health and CMV-seronegative. The material sequenced was PBMCs. The nucleotides are TGTGCCAGCAGGTGGGGGGGCTACGAGCAGTACTTC. The encoded protein is CASRWGGYEQYF.